The 15 T cell receptor beta chains below all came from one sample that was sequenced in a study of cytomegalovirus exposure and HLA in healthy donors. Primers: 60 Vbeta forward and 13 Jbeta reverse. Repertoires were generated with immunoSEQ multiplex PCR, while TCRdb's copy carries only in-frame clones and drops some. This repertoire shows 100,000 to 150,000 clones, around 10% found once; its top ten account for roughly 6.4%. The sequenced sample consisted of PBMCs. The source of these receptors is a woman between 40 and 55 years old in good health and CMV-seropositive.

Only a few counts were recorded for this clone. The gene calls are TRBV7-2 and TRBJ1-2; the match to TRBD1 covers 8 bases. Trimming at V came to 1 base and at J to 2 bases, leaving 3 bases not matched to a gene. The CDR3 covers 15 residues. Germline-derived CDR1 and CDR2 are SGHTA and FQGNSA. The CDR3 sequence: CASSLVYRGNYGYTF. The CDR3, as DNA: TGTGCCAGCAGCTTAGTTTACAGGGGGAACTATGGCTACACCTTC.

The chain uses TRBV6-5 and TRBJ2-3, with D maybe TRBD1 (5 bases). V dropped 5 bases and J dropped 2 bases, with 8 bases sitting between them. Germline V gives CDR1 MNHEY, CDR2 SVGAGI. This CDR3 comprises 13 residues. In DNA, the CDR3 is TGTGCCAGCAGTGCCGGACACACAGATACGCAGTATTTT. It codes for CASSAGHTDTQYF.

This clone was picked up a small number of times. The rearrangement joins TRBV19 to TRBJ2-5; 9 positions match TRBD1. The germline V gene has CDR1 LNHDA and CDR2 SQIVND (reference sequence). The V segment lost 8 bases and the J segment 5 bases; nucleotides outside the gene matches: 15. The CDR3 has 16 amino acids. For the CDR3, the DNA is TGTGCCAGTGGCAAAGGGACAGGGTTTAGCGAGGAGACCCAGTACTTC. Protein sequence: CASGKGTGFSEETQYF.

This chain joins TRBV11-3 and TRBJ2-5; D call uncertain. V dropped 0 bases and J dropped 5 bases, with 13 bases sitting between them. The V gene's germline CDR1 is SGHNT and CDR2 YENEEA. The CDR3 is 15 amino acids. The CDR3 protein is CASSLDTVQSETQYF. CDR3 nucleotide sequence: TGTGCCAGCAGCTTAGATACTGTACAGTCTGAGACCCAGTACTTC.

This clone was counted only a few times. The V call is TRBV5-4, the J call TRBJ2-3, with 10 bases identical to TRBD2. Looked up from germline, CDR1 is SGHNT and CDR2 is YYREEE (reference sequence). V gave up 2 bases and J gave up 12 bases; unmatched junction bases: 12. The CDR3 contains 15 residues. The CDR3: CASSFTLAGDTVQYF. The CDR3, as DNA: TGTGCCAGCAGCTTTACCCTAGCGGGGGATACAGTACAGTATTTT.

The V gene is TRBV6-5, the J gene TRBJ1-3; D may be TRBD1 (5 bases). The CDR3 loop spans 14 amino acids. Germline V gene lookup returns CDR1 MNHEY and CDR2 SVGAGI. The ends were cut back, 3 bases at V and 9 bases at J, with 15 bases in the middle. The CDR3 DNA follows: TGTGCCAGCAGTTATAACAGGAGAGATAGCACCATATATTTT. This codes for CASSYNRRDSTIYF.

This clone occurred a few times. V usage is TRBV9 and J usage is TRBJ2-2; tentatively, D is TRBD2 (5 bases). The CDR3 totals 15 residues. Germline V CDR1 and CDR2: SGDLS, YYNGEE. Trimming pared 0 bases from V and 4 bases from J, leaving 10 bases between. CDR3: CASSVEGLFTGELFF. In nucleotides, the CDR3 is TGTGCCAGCAGCGTAGAAGGACTCTTCACCGGGGAGCTGTTTTTT.

This rearrangement joins TRBV10-2 to TRBJ2-2, with 13 bases fitting TRBD2. Looked up from germline, CDR1 is WSHSY and CDR2 is SAAADI. The J segment lost 4 bases and the V segment lost 5 bases, leaving 10 bases of the junction unmatched. The CDR3 loop spans 18 amino acids. The CDR3 DNA sequence: TGCGCCAGCAGTAGCACTAGCGGGGGGGCCCGGGGCACCGGGGAGCTGTTTTTT. Protein: CASSSTSGGARGTGELFF.

The chain couples TRBV10-1 to TRBJ2-5, with 8 bases lining up with TRBD1. The CDR3 has 15 amino acids. CDR1 is WNHNN and CDR2 is SYGVQD in the germline V gene (reference sequence). Trimming removed 6 bases from V and 5 bases from J; junction bases left unmatched: 11. This CDR3 reads CASRRTDRVMETQYF. The CDR3 DNA follows: TGCGCCAGCAGGAGGACGGACAGGGTGATGGAGACCCAGTACTTC.

This clone has a handful of counts. The chain links TRBV5-1 to TRBJ2-2; 12 bases match TRBD2. The CDR3 has 17 amino acids. With 0 bases clipped from V and 5 bases from J, the junction kept 5 bases outside the gene matches. Germline V gives CDR1 SGHRS, CDR2 YFSETQ. CDR3 bases: TGCGCCAGCAGCTTGGGTTTCGGGACTAGCGGGACCGGGGAGCTGTTTTTT. Translating it yields CASSLGFGTSGTGELFF.

The chain uses TRBV29-1 and TRBJ2-3; a possible D gene is TRBD1 (5 bases). V lost 0 bases, J lost 0 bases, and 13 bases lay in between. Germline CDR1 is SQVTM and CDR2 is ANQGSEA. The CDR3 is 16 residues long. The CDR3 here is CSVEDPGRDSTDTQYF. DNA of the CDR3: TGCAGCGTTGAAGATCCGGGCAGGGATAGCACAGATACGCAGTATTTT.

There are a few counts of this clone. V usage is TRBV6-1 and J usage is TRBJ1-5, with 7 bases identical to TRBD1. V lost 4 bases, J lost 7 bases, and 10 bases stayed unmatched. Germline values: CDR1 MNHNS, CDR2 SASEGT. This CDR3 is 15 amino acids long. CDR3 region: CASSAGWRTGQPQHF. The CDR3 nucleotides are TGTGCCAGCAGTGCGGGTTGGCGGACAGGACAGCCCCAGCATTTT.

This clone occurred a few times. V usage is TRBV9 and J usage is TRBJ2-2; 14 bases fit TRBD2. The V gene end was trimmed by 0 bases and the J gene end by 5 bases; junction bases not matched to a gene: 3. CDR3 size: 17 residues. Germline V CDR1 and CDR2: SGDLS, YYNGEE. The CDR3 sequence: CASSVGLAGGPTGELFF. The CDR3 DNA is TGTGCCAGCAGCGTAGGACTAGCGGGGGGGCCGACCGGGGAGCTGTTTTTT.

This chain links TRBV6-5 with TRBJ1-1; D might be TRBD1 (5 bases). The CDR3 spans 14 residues. Germline loops: CDR1 MNHEY, CDR2 SVGAGI. The V gene lost 6 bases and the J gene lost 4 bases, with 15 bases spanning the gap. The CDR3 region is CASSLDSTPTEAFF. CDR3 bases: TGTGCCAGCAGCCTAGACAGTACGCCCACTGAAGCTTTCTTT.

This clone was detected only a few times. The chain recombines TRBV5-4 with TRBJ2-7; 7 nucleotides agree with TRBD2. Per the germline V gene, CDR1 is SGHNT and CDR2 is YYREEE (reference sequence). V lost 0 bases and J lost 3; bases outside the gene matches: 6. CDR3 length: 15 residues. This chain's CDR3 is CASSLELAGRYEQYF. In DNA, the CDR3 is TGTGCCAGCAGCTTGGAATTAGCGGGCCGCTACGAGCAGTACTTC.